This T cell receptor beta chain stems from a study of cytomegalovirus exposure and HLA in healthy donors. Study results and caveats: A list of approximately 150 TCR beta chains associated with cytomegalovirus was given. Within the 100 to 150 validation repertoires, first-cohort TCR clusters tended to co-occur, according to a later analysis.

Comments on this clone: No antigen is known for it.

Profiled with immunoSEQ multiplex PCR; TCRdb holds only in-frame clones, not every one. The sample contains some 180,000 clones, 80% to 90% of which appear only once. The V end was cut by 3 bases, the J end by 2 bases, with 5 bases between. Germline V gene lookup returns CDR1 SGHAT and CDR2 FQNNGV. This CDR3 is built from 13 residues. This receptor was taken from a young woman in good health and CMV-seronegative. The rearrangement uses TRBV11-2 and TRBJ1-5, with D hard to call. The sample consisted of PBMCs. In nucleotides, the CDR3 is TGTGCCAGCAGCTTCGGGGGCAATCAGCCCCAGCATTTT. It is translated as CASSFGGNQPQHF.